Following are 8 T cell receptor beta chains from one sample sequenced in a study of shared clonotypes between healthy human individuals. Naive CD8 cells were CD45RO-negative, positively selected for CCR7, excluding terminally differentiated effector memory CD45RA+ cells. Repertoires were generated with immunoSEQ multiplex PCR, while TCRdb's copy carries only in-frame clones and drops some. The sample records 600,000 or so clones, approximately 95% being singletons. Specimen: naive CD8+ T cells sorted from blood. These receptors were collected from a woman between 25 and 40 years old in good health.

This clone was detected once. This sample also contains other DNA sequences that code for the same CDR3. This chain connects TRBV27 to TRBJ1-5; possibly TRBD1 for D (6 bases). The CDR3 has 14 amino acids. V dropped 3 bases and J dropped 4 bases, with 10 bases sitting between them. CDR1 is MNHEY, CDR2 SMNVEV, per germline (reference sequence). The CDR3 sequence: CASSLGQGNQPQHF. The CDR3 DNA sequence: TGTGCCAGCAGTTTGGGGCAGGGGAATCAGCCCCAGCATTTT.

The chain links TRBV9 to TRBJ2-7; D remains ambiguous. CDR1 is SGDLS and CDR2 is YYNGEE in the germline V gene. The CDR3 spans 17 residues. V was shortened by 3 bases and J by 5 bases, with 24 bases between the two germline ends. The chain's CDR3 is CASSGPLPGLAGNEQYF. The CDR3 nucleotides are TGTGCCAGCAGCGGACCTCTTCCGGGTTTAGCAGGCAACGAGCAGTACTTC.

The chain recombines TRBV27 with TRBJ2-1, with 10 bases identical to TRBD2. The V segment lost 5 bases and the J segment 5 bases; nucleotides outside the gene matches: 9. This CDR3 spans 16 amino acids. Germline CDR1 reads MNHEY; CDR2 reads SMNVEV (reference sequence). The CDR3 region has the DNA TGTGCCAGCAGTCCCGGGACTAGCGTCAGAAACAATGAGCAGTTCTTC. Its translation: CASSPGTSVRNNEQFF.

This sequence joins TRBV7-6 and TRBJ2-1, with 15 bases that match TRBD2. Looked up from germline, CDR1 is SGHVS and CDR2 is FNYEAQ. The CDR3 totals 15 residues. Losses at the gene ends were 6 bases for V and 9 bases for J; bases not matched to a gene: 6. This chain's CDR3 is CASSPGTSGRLEQFF. Here the CDR3 DNA reads TGTGCCAGCAGTCCCGGGACTAGCGGGAGGCTTGAGCAGTTCTTC.

This clone was seen repeatedly, ten times or more. The J gene is TRBJ2-2, the V gene TRBV7-8; the D is unclear. CDR3 size: 12 residues. From germline, CDR1 is SGHVS and CDR2 FQNEAQ. Trimming shortened V by 5 bases and J by 7 bases, and 8 bases separated the two germline ends. The CDR3, as DNA: TGTGCCAGCAGCGCAGAGATCGGGGAGCTGTTTTTT. Its translation is CASSAEIGELFF.

This clone came up once. The chain combines TRBV7-9 with TRBJ2-1; 10 nucleotides agree with TRBD2. The germline CDR1 and CDR2 sequences are SEHNR and FQNEAQ (reference sequence). The CDR3 is 16 residues long. V shed 1 base and J 9 bases; nucleotides not matched to a gene: 9. This CDR3 is CASSLDSSGRLIEQFF. Here the CDR3 DNA reads TGTGCCAGCAGCTTAGATAGTAGCGGGAGGTTGATTGAGCAGTTCTTC.

This clone was seen a handful of times. The chain has TRBV27 and TRBJ1-2; D unresolved. Germline values: CDR1 MNHEY, CDR2 SMNVEV (reference sequence). The CDR3 spans 14 residues. V dropped 5 bases and J dropped 5 bases, with 15 bases sitting between them. The CDR3: CASSPSSGWYGYTF. CDR3 bases: TGTGCCAGCAGTCCGTCATCGGGTTGGTATGGCTACACCTTC.

A note on this clone: Relative to the germline gene, one junction end is altered; a read error may explain this. The chain combines TRBV27 with TRBJ2-1; 9 nucleotides align to TRBD2. Germline V gives CDR1 MNHEY, CDR2 SMNVEV (reference sequence). This CDR3 region has 17 residues. In nucleotides, the CDR3 is TGTGCCAGCAGCTTATATATTAGCGGGAGCGTCTACAATGAGCAGTTCTTC. This sequence encodes CASSLYISGSVYNEQFF.